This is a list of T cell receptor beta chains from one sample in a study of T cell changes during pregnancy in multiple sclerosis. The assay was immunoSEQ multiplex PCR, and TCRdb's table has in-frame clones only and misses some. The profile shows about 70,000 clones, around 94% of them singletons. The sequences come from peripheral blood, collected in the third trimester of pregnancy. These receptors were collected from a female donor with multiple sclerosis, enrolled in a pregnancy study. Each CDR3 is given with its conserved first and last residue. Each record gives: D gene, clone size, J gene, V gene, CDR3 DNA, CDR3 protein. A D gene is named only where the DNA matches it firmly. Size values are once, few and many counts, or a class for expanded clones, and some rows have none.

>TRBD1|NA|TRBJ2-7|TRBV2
TGTGCCAGCAACCCAGCGGGGACAGGGGAGGGCGAGCAGTACTTC
CASNPAGTGEGEQYF
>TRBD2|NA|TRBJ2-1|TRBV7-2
TGTGCCAGCAGCTTTAGCGGGGGGCAAGGGGAGCAGTTCTTC
CASSFSGGQGEQFF
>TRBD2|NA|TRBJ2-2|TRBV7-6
TGTGTCGGGGGGTCAGTCACCGGGGAGCTGTTTTTT
CVGGSVTGELFF
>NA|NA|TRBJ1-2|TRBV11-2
TGTGCCAGCAGCGCAGGACAGCCATATGGCTACACCTTC
CASSAGQPYGYTF
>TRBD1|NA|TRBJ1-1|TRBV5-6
TGTGCCAGCAGTTGGGGGACAGGTCTCATGAACACTGAAGCTTTCTTT
CASSWGTGLMNTEAFF
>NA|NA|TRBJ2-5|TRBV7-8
TGTGCCAGCAGCCAGTACAGGGTTCGCCCAAAAGAGACCCAGTACTTC
CASSQYRVRPKETQYF
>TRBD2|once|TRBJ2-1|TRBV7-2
TGTGCCAGCAGCCCCGGGACTAGAGGGATCGATGAGCAGTTCTTC
CASSPGTRGIDEQFF
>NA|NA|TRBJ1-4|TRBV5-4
TGTGCCAGCGGAGAGACCCCGAAAAATGAAAAACTGTTTTTT
CASGETPKNEKLFF
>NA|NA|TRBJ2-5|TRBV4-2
TGTGCCAGCAGCCAAGAGACACAAGAGACCCAGTACTTC
CASSQETQETQYF
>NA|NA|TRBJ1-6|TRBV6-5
TGTGCCAGCAGGCCCGGCAGGGTGTCTAATTCACCCCTCCACTTT
CASRPGRVSNSPLHF
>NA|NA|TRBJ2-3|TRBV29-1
TGCAGCGTTGACAGACTCACAGATACGCAGTATTTT
CSVDRLTDTQYF
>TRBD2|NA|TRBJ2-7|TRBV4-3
TGCGCCAGCAGCCTGGGCGGGAGCTACGAGCAGTACTTC
CASSLGGSYEQYF
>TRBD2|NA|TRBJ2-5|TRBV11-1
TGTGCCAGCAGAACACGGACTAGCGGAGTCCAAGAGACCCAGTACTTC
CASRTRTSGVQETQYF
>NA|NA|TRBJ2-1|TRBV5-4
TGTGCCAGCAGCATACTTCAAAACAATGAGCAGTTCTTC
CASSILQNNEQFF
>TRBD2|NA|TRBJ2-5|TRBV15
TGTGCCACCAGCAGAAGGACTAGCCGGCGGGAGACCCAGTACTTC
CATSRRTSRRETQYF
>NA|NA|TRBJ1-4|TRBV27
TGTGCCAGCAGTTTATCCCGAGGAGGTAATGAAAAACTGTTTTTT
CASSLSRGGNEKLFF
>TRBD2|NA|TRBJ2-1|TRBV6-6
TGTGCCAGCAGTTACTCTATAGGACTAGCGGGGGGCGCGCAGTTCTTC
CASSYSIGLAGGAQFF
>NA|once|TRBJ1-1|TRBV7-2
TGTGCCAGCAGCTTACTGGTCGCGCGGGCTATGAACACTGAAGCTTTCTTT
CASSLLVARAMNTEAFF
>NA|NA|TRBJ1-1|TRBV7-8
TGTGCCAGCACCATTGCCGTCTGGGCAGGGGATCGGGGAATGAACACTGAAGCTTTCTTT
CASTIAVWAGDRGMNTEAFF
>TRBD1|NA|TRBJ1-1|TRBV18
TGTGCCAGCTCACCTGACAGGGGGGAGGAAGCTTTCTTT
CASSPDRGEEAFF
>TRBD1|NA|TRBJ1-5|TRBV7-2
TGTGCCAGCAGCCTCCAGGGGGCGAGTCAGCCCCAGCATTTT
CASSLQGASQPQHF
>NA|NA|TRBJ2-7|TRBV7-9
TGTGCCAGCAGCTCAGACTTTCTCTCCTACGAGCAGTACTTC
CASSSDFLSYEQYF
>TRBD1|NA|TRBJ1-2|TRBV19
TGTGCCACCGACAGGGGAAGCGGCTACACCTTC
CATDRGSGYTF
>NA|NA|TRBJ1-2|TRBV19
TGTGCCAGTAGTCCCCGAGACAGCTTCTATGGCTACACCTTC
CASSPRDSFYGYTF
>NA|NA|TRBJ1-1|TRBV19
TGTGCCAGTAGTACCACTGGGACATCGAACACTGAAGCTTTCTTT
CASSTTGTSNTEAFF
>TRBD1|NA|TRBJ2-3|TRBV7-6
TGTGCCAGCAGCCCAGGACAGGGGGCTACAGATACGCAGTATTTT
CASSPGQGATDTQYF
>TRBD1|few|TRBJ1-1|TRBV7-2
TGTGCCAGCAGAGATACAGGGGATGTGTACACTGAAGCTTTCTTT
CASRDTGDVYTEAFF
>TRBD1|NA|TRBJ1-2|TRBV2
TGTGCCAGTAGAGGGGGCGCTGTGAGCTATGGCTACACCTTC
CASRGGAVSYGYTF
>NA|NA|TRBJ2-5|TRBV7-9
TGTGCCAGCAGCTTAAGGACAGAGCAAGAGACCCAGTACTTC
CASSLRTEQETQYF
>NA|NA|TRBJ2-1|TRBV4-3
TGCGCCAGCAGCCAATTCTCAAGGGGCAATGAGCAGTTCTTC
CASSQFSRGNEQFF
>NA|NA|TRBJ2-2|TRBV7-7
TGTGCTAGCAGCTTATTACAGGGACAGAACACCGGGGAGCTGTTTTTT
CASSLLQGQNTGELFF
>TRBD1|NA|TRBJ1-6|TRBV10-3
TGTGCCATCCCGAGACAGGGGAGCTCCTATAATTCACCCCTCCACTTT
CAIPRQGSSYNSPLHF
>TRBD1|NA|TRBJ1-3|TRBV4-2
TGTGCCAGCAGCCAAGTTGTAGGGACAGGGGAAAACACCATATATTTT
CASSQVVGTGENTIYF
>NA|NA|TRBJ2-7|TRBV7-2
TGTGCCAGCAGCTACCAGAGGAAGTACGAGCAGTACTTC
CASSYQRKYEQYF
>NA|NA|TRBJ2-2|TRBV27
TGTGCCAGCAGTTTATCTTACCACAAACCCGGGGAGCTGTTTTTT
CASSLSYHKPGELFF
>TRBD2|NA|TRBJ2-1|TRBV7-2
TGTGCCAGCAGCTTGCTAGCGGGGGGATACTACAATGAGCAGTTCTTC
CASSLLAGGYYNEQFF
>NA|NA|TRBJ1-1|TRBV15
TGTGCCACCAGCAGGGGCAGGGGCCGAATGAACACTGAAGCTTTCTTT
CATSRGRGRMNTEAFF
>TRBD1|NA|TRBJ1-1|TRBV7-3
TGTGCCAGCAGCACCCGGGACAGGGTCACTGAAGCTTTCTTT
CASSTRDRVTEAFF
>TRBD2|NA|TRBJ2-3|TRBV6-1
TGTGCCAGCAGTCCCCGACTAGCGGTCACAGATACGCAGTATTTT
CASSPRLAVTDTQYF
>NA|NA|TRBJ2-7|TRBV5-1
TGCGCCAGCAGCCCGGGATCCTACGAGCAGTACTTC
CASSPGSYEQYF